Following are 10 T cell receptor beta chains from one sample sequenced in a study of blood T cells in healthy people across ages. A second PCR, run for about 7 to 11 cycles, used a sample-barcoded 5' primer plus a J-beta primer mix. TCRdb re-called the 5' RACE reads with MiXCR, one entry per CDR3 protein. The sample consists of around 800,000 distinct CDR3 sequences, approximately 67% of them appearing once. Input material: blood. Receptors originate from a young man in good health.

The chain joins TRBV7-3 to TRBJ2-3; 8 bases are shared with TRBD2. CDR3 size: 15 residues. The V gene's germline CDR1 is SGHTA and CDR2 FQGTGA. V lost 0 bases, J lost 6 bases, and 5 bases stayed unmatched. CDR3 loop: CASSLTLSSGDTQYF. The DNA of the CDR3 is TGTGCCAGCAGCTTAACGCTCTCTAGCGGGGATACGCAGTATTTT.

The chain links TRBV4-3 to TRBJ1-1; perhaps TRBD1 as D (5 bases). Germline lookup yields CDR1 LGHNA and CDR2 YSLEER. V dropped 8 bases and J dropped 1 base, with 17 bases sitting between them. The CDR3 spans 15 residues. CDR3 protein: CASRETGPANTEAFF. The CDR3 DNA reads as TGCGCCAGCCGCGAAACAGGACCCGCGAACACTGAAGCTTTCTTT.

This clonotype was counted only a few times. V and J are TRBV27 and TRBJ1-5, with TRBD1 identical over 7 bases. The CDR3 extends over 14 amino acids. The ends lost 8 bases at V and 3 bases at J; junction bases unmatched: 7. The germline V gene encodes CDR1 MNHEY and CDR2 SMNVEV (reference sequence). CDR3 sequence reads: CASEGRGTNQPQHF. The DNA for the CDR3 is TGTGCCAGCGAGGGCAGGGGGACCAATCAGCCCCAGCATTTT.

This clonotype was counted a few times. V gene TRBV2 combines with J gene TRBJ1-2, with no clear D. The CDR3 is made up of 12 amino acids. Germline lookup yields CDR1 SNHLY and CDR2 FYNNEI. The V gene lost 6 bases and the J gene lost 0 bases, with 5 bases spanning the gap. CDR3 DNA sequence: TGTGCCAGCAGAGGGACTAACTATGGCTACACCTTC. This translates into CASRGTNYGYTF.

This chain uses TRBV7-9 with TRBJ2-7, with D tentatively TRBD1 or TRBD2 (7 bases each). V was pared by 2 bases and J by 5 bases, with 16 bases between. Germline CDR1 is SEHNR and CDR2 is FQNEAQ (reference sequence). CDR3 length equals 15 residues. In DNA form, the CDR3 reads TGTGCCAGCAGCTTAACTCAGGGGGGGGACAACGAGCAGTACTTC. It yields the protein CASSLTQGGDNEQYF.

To note about this clonotype: The junction does not match germline at one end; this may be a read error. The chain recombines TRBV5-6 with TRBJ1-1, with TRBD1 matching 8 bases. CDR1 and CDR2 from the germline V gene are SGHDT and YYEEEE. The CDR3 is 15 amino acids. Here the CDR3 reads CASSSEDRANTGAFF. The CDR3 DNA follows: TGTGCCAGCAGCTCGGAGGACAGGGCGAACACTGGAGCTTTCTTT.

The J gene is TRBJ2-3, the V gene TRBV20-1, with D perhaps being TRBD1 or TRBD2 (5 bases each). This CDR3 has 16 residues. From germline, CDR1 is DFQATT and CDR2 SNEGSKA (reference sequence). The V end lost 1 base, the J end lost 0 bases, and 14 bases lay between the germline ends. The CDR3 is CSARVYGASSTDTQYF. The CDR3, as DNA: TGCAGTGCTAGAGTCTACGGGGCCTCTAGCACAGATACGCAGTATTTT.

CDR3 DNA: TGTGCCAGCAGTTCCGGGACAGGGGCTGGGGCCAACGTCCTGACTTTC. It encodes CASSSGTGAGANVLTF. The chain carries TRBV6-5 and TRBJ2-6; TRBD1 aligns across 10 bases. Germline assignment: CDR1 MNHEY and CDR2 SVGAGI. Unmatched junction bases numbered 2, after V lost 4 bases and J lost 2 bases. This CDR3 is built from 16 residues.

The chain joins TRBV10-3 to TRBJ2-5, with D uncertain. Germline-derived CDR1 and CDR2 are ENHRY and SYGVKD. The CDR3 is 13 amino acids. The ends were cut back, 9 bases at V and 4 bases at J, with 15 bases in the middle. The CDR3 coding sequence is TGTGCCATTCAAGACGGCGGCAGAGAGACCCAGTACTTC. Protein sequence: CAIQDGGRETQYF.

The chain recombines TRBV27 with TRBJ1-2, with D maybe TRBD1 (5 bases). Germline V gene sequence: CDR1 MNHEY, CDR2 SMNVEV (reference sequence). V was cut by 3 bases and J by 4 bases, with 9 bases left in between. There are 13 residues in the CDR3. The CDR3, as DNA: TGTGCCAGCAGTTTCGGGGGTGGCTATGGCTACACCTTC. This codes for CASSFGGGYGYTF.